These T cell receptor beta chains were read from a single sample in a study of control samples from healthy donors and cancer patients. The protocol was immunoSEQ multiplex PCR, while the TCRdb copy is restricted to in-frame clones and leaves out a portion. This sample has 2,500 to 3,500 clones, with approximately 94% found just once. Input material: PBMCs. Receptors were obtained from a man aged 65 to 79 with lung cancer. Both conserved end residues are part of each CDR3.

J | V | CDR3
TRBJ2-4 | TRBV27 | CASSPSGQKNIQYF
TRBJ2-7 | TRBV7-9 | CASSSHLDPSYEQYF
TRBJ2-3 | TRBV6-2/TRBV6-3 | CASSYGLATDTQYF
TRBJ2-7 | TRBV6-6 | CASSSSTGAEFYEQYF
TRBJ2-1 | TRBV3-1/TRBV3-2 | CASSPRGRRFHEQFF
TRBJ1-1 | TRBV5-1 | CASSTRGQLNTEAFF
TRBJ1-2 | TRBV19 | CASRSSQGSDGYTF
TRBJ1-1 | TRBV11-2 | CASSLGGGRRPEAFF
TRBJ2-3 | TRBV7-9 | CASSFPRNIPGLAGNTQYF
TRBJ2-2 | TRBV11-2 | CASSLAFTSGGFTGELFF
TRBJ2-5 | TRBV7-2 | CASSSTTGGVKTQYF
TRBJ2-3 | TRBV7-9 | CASSQLGGAGTDTQYF
TRBJ2-3 | TRBV25-1 | CASSEADTQYF
TRBJ1-3 | TRBV21-1 | CASSKGGEYGNTIYF
TRBJ1-1 | TRBV15 | CATSRVGRGRGEAFF
TRBJ2-5 | TRBV9 | CASSVGSFKETQYF
TRBJ1-5 | TRBV7-9 | CASSLAAGVIHQPQHF
TRBJ2-7 | TRBV13 | CASSLQKGREQYF
TRBJ2-5 | TRBV6-6 | CASGITFQETQYF
TRBJ1-1 | TRBV11-2 | CASSYDRSTLGRPEAFF
TRBJ1-2 | TRBV10-3 | CAISSGTGAGYGYTF
TRBJ1-5 | TRBV5-6 | CASSRDRGNQPQHF
TRBJ2-7 | TRBV30 | CASRTDYEQYF
TRBJ1-1 | TRBV30 | CAGGAGALNTEAFF
TRBJ2-7 | TRBV7-9 | CASSLGTPYEQYF
TRBJ2-1 | TRBV9 | CASSFRSGAGSEQFF
TRBJ1-1 | TRBV7-9 | CASSPSGGVSEAFF
TRBJ2-2 | TRBV27 | CASSLYIAGDGGELFF
TRBJ2-3 | TRBV5-1 | CASSPGQGRSTDTQYF
TRBJ1-5 | TRBV5-1 | CASSEGTGVNQPQHF
TRBJ1-1 | TRBV6-5 | CASREGPMNTEAFF
TRBJ2-5 | TRBV7-8 | CASHRGRTQETQYF
TRBJ2-7 | TRBV4-1 | CASSLRQGEHEQYF
TRBJ1-1 | TRBV2 | CASSWQELQNTEAFF
TRBJ1-4 | TRBV25-1 | CASSAGGAGEKLFF
TRBJ1-1 | TRBV4-2 | CASNQQTENTEAFF